This TCR beta chain derives from a study of T cells after yellow fever vaccination. Study-level background: Fractions with few cells were prepared using SMART-Seq v4 Ultra Low Input. Notes on the study in general: The booster response re-showed most primary clones: 96% CD4, about 89% CD8. Researchers cautioned that FACS-sorted repertoires could harbor abundant clonotypes contaminating from the bulk population.

A few counts support this clonotype. Its antigen is not identified. It was through 5'RACE template switching that TCR cDNA was made, with a universal primer site and UMIs added. Each CDR3 protein gets one entry after TCRdb re-called the 5' RACE reads with MiXCR. The data hold approximately 550,000 distinct CDR3 sequences, with 15% to 20% observed a single time. This TCR derives from a man under 40 who received the YFV17D yellow fever vaccine. The sequencing here drew on PBMCs, taken 15 days after the yellow fever booster vaccination.

CDR3 region: CSHRGMGETQYF. The CDR3 region has the DNA TGCAGCCACAGGGGAATGGGAGAGACCCAGTACTTC. The V and J genes are TRBV29-1 and TRBJ2-5; TRBD1 matches at 7 bases. Trimming took 8 bases from V and 4 from J; bases not matched to a gene: 7. This CDR3 contains 12 residues. Germline CDR1 reads SQVTM; CDR2 reads ANQGSEA.